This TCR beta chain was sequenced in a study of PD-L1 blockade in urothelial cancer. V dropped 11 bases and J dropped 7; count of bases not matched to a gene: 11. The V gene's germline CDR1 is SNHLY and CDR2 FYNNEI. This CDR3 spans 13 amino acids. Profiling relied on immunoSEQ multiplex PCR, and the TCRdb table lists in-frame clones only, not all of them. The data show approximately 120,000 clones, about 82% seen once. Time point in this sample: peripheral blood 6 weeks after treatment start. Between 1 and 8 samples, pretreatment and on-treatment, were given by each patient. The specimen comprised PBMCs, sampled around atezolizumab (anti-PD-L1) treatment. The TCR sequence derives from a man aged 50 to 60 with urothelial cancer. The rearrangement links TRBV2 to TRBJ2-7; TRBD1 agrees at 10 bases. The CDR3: CACLGTGAREQYF. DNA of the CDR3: TGTGCCTGTCTGGGGACAGGGGCCCGGGAGCAGTACTTC.